This is a list of T cell receptor beta chains from one sample in a study of T cells in narcolepsy. This table comes from immunoSEQ multiplex PCR, and its TCRdb copy is limited to in-frame clones, with some not included. The profile shows over 25,000 clones, about 80% of them singletons. Input material: CD45RA- memory CD4+ T cells from PBMCs. The receptor set was obtained from a human donor with narcolepsy. Each CDR3 is given with its conserved first and last residue. Fields, in order: J gene, D gene, clone size, V gene, CDR3 DNA, CDR3 protein. The D gene is left open where the match is weak. Clone size is stated in some rows and not others, as once, few, many or a class when expanded.

>TRBJ1-1|-|-|TRBV5-4
TGTGCCAGCAGCTTACCGACAGGAGTTGCTGAAGCTTTCTTT
CASSLPTGVAEAFF
>TRBJ2-2|-|-|TRBV7-8
TGTGCCAGCAGCTCCAGTGGGACTTCGAACACCGGGGAGCTGTTTTTT
CASSSSGTSNTGELFF
>TRBJ2-5|-|-|TRBV7-6
TGTGCCAGCAGCCCCTTTGGGGGAGGTTTGGAGACCCAGTACTTC
CASSPFGGGLETQYF
>TRBJ2-2|TRBD2|-|TRBV6-5
TGTGCCAGCACCGTCGCCAGCGGGGTTCCCGGGGAGCTGTTTTTT
CASTVASGVPGELFF
>TRBJ1-1|-|-|TRBV10-3
TGTGCCATCAGTGAGTTTGGCAAGGGGGACACTGAAGCTTTCTTT
CAISEFGKGDTEAFF
>TRBJ1-1|-|-|TRBV2
TGTGCCAGCAGTGGAGGTACTGAAGCTTTCTTT
CASSGGTEAFF
>TRBJ1-6|TRBD1|few|TRBV6-1
TGTGCCAGCAGCACCGGGACAGGATATAATTCACCCCTCCACTTT
CASSTGTGYNSPLHF
>TRBJ2-2|-|-|TRBV5-4
TGTGCCAGCAGCCAAACTAGCCCCGGGGAGCTGTTTTTT
CASSQTSPGELFF
>TRBJ2-7|-|-|TRBV7-2
TGTGCCAACAGCCCGGACCTCGGAGAGCAGTACTTC
CANSPDLGEQYF
>TRBJ2-7|-|-|TRBV5-6
TGTGCCAGCAGCTTGGTTGGCCAGAACTACGAGCAGTACTTC
CASSLVGQNYEQYF
>TRBJ2-1|TRBD2|-|TRBV4-2
TGTGCCAGCAGCCAAGATGTGGGGGGGGCCTACAATGAGCAGTTCTTC
CASSQDVGGAYNEQFF
>TRBJ1-4|TRBD1|-|TRBV30
TGTGCCTGGAGTGGGGGACAGGGTAGTGAAAAACTGTTTTTT
CAWSGGQGSEKLFF
>TRBJ1-5|-|once|TRBV5-4
TGTGCCAGCAGCTTGGTCCCGGGGGCTTGGGATCAGCCCCAGCATTTT
CASSLVPGAWDQPQHF
>TRBJ1-1|-|-|TRBV5-4
TGTGCCAGCAGATTCCAGGCAGTTACGAACACTGAAGCTTTCTTT
CASRFQAVTNTEAFF
>TRBJ1-6|-|-|TRBV5-1
TGCGCCAGCAGTAACGATGCGGGGGGAAATTCACCCCTCCACTTT
CASSNDAGGNSPLHF
>TRBJ1-4|-|once|TRBV4-2
TGTGCCAGCAGCCAAGATAGCGAAAGGGGAGTCCGAGAAAAACTGTTTTTT
CASSQDSERGVREKLFF
>TRBJ1-1|-|-|TRBV18
TGTGCCAGCTCACCAACGCGGGACCCCCGTCCGGGCACTGAAGCTTTCTTT
CASSPTRDPRPGTEAFF
>TRBJ2-3|-|-|TRBV5-6
TGTGCCAGCAGCTTAACCCAGGGGTGGAGCACAGATACGCAGTATTTT
CASSLTQGWSTDTQYF
>TRBJ2-7|TRBD2|once|TRBV6-4
TGTGCCAGCAGTGAACCGGGACTAGCGGGGTTCCACGAGCAGTACTTC
CASSEPGLAGFHEQYF
>TRBJ1-5|-|-|TRBV5-3
TGTGCCAGAAGCCCATGGGCAGGGGATGCCCGGGGGGGGCCGAATAGCAATCAGCCCCAGCATTTT
CARSPWAGDARGGPNSNQPQHF
>TRBJ2-3|-|-|TRBV27
TGTGCCAACCCTACAGATACGCAGTATTTT
CANPTDTQYF
>TRBJ2-5|-|-|TRBV7-2
TGTGCCAGCAGCTTAGCCCTGGAGACCCAGTACTTC
CASSLALETQYF
>TRBJ2-1|-|-|TRBV21-1
TGTGCCAGCAGCAAAGGGGGAGGGGAGCCCTACAATGAGCAGTTCTTC
CASSKGGGEPYNEQFF
>TRBJ2-7|-|-|TRBV5-8
TGTGCCAGCAGCTTGGGGCAGGGGCACCACGAGCAGTACTTC
CASSLGQGHHEQYF
>TRBJ1-1|-|-|TRBV6-5
TGTGCCAGCAGTTACGACCGTGTGGGAGGCACTGAAGCTTTCTTT
CASSYDRVGGTEAFF
>TRBJ1-2|TRBD1|-|TRBV4-3
TGCGCCAGCAGCCTTGATCGAACAGGGGGCTACTACACCTTC
CASSLDRTGGYYTF
>TRBJ1-2|TRBD1|once|TRBV10-3
TGTGCCATACGCGAGGGGGCTCCCTATGGCTACACCTTC
CAIREGAPYGYTF
>TRBJ1-2|TRBD1|once|TRBV19
TGTGCCACCTCCAGTGGGACAGGGGGTGGCTACACCTTC
CATSSGTGGGYTF
>TRBJ1-2|TRBD1|-|TRBV5-6
TGTGCCAGCAGCCGGGACAGGGCAGGGTATGGCTACACCTTC
CASSRDRAGYGYTF
>TRBJ2-5|TRBD1|-|TRBV7-3
TGTGCCAGCAGCAAACAGGGGCCCCAAGAGACCCAGTACTTC
CASSKQGPQETQYF
>TRBJ2-5|-|-|TRBV30
TGTGCCTGGAGTGCCAACTTAACTCCAGCGGGGACCCAGTACTTC
CAWSANLTPAGTQYF
>TRBJ1-5|-|-|TRBV7-9
TGTGCCAGCAGCTTATCCTCCGTTCAGCCCCAGCATTTT
CASSLSSVQPQHF
>TRBJ2-1|TRBD1|-|TRBV5-6
TGTGCCAGCAGCTCTACAGGGGCCGGTCGAGGGGTCAATGAGCAGTTCTTC
CASSSTGAGRGVNEQFF
>TRBJ2-1|-|-|TRBV4-2
TGTGCCAGCAGCAGCTACCGGGGGGCCAATGAGCAGTTCTTC
CASSSYRGANEQFF
>TRBJ2-3|-|-|TRBV7-2
TGTGCCAGCAGCTCGGAACAGGTCGACACAGATACGCAGTATTTT
CASSSEQVDTDTQYF
>TRBJ1-1|-|-|TRBV11-2
TGTGCCAGCAGCTCCCAGGGGAGCACTGAAGCTTTCTTT
CASSSQGSTEAFF
>TRBJ2-5|-|-|TRBV4-2
TGTGCCAGCAGCCAAAGGGCGGGGTGGGAGGAGACCCAGTACTTC
CASSQRAGWEETQYF
>TRBJ1-5|TRBD1|-|TRBV10-3
TGTGCCATCGCCTCGACCAGGGGGCAGCCCCAGCATTTT
CAIASTRGQPQHF
>TRBJ1-6|TRBD1|few|TRBV5-1
TGCGCCAGCAGCTTGTCTACAGGGGGGATTAATTCACCCCTCCACTTT
CASSLSTGGINSPLHF
>TRBJ2-7|TRBD1|-|TRBV27
TGTGCCAGCAGTGGACAGGGTGGCTACGAGCAGTACTTC
CASSGQGGYEQYF
>TRBJ2-3|-|-|TRBV10-3
TGTGCCATCAGTGCCATAGAGAATACGCAGTATTTT
CAISAIENTQYF
>TRBJ2-2|-|-|TRBV2
TGTGCCAGCAGTGCATCGACCTGGAACGCCGGGGAGCTGTTTTTT
CASSASTWNAGELFF
>TRBJ2-1|-|few|TRBV6-1
TGTGCCAGCAGATCGGGGGGCCCCTACAATGAGCAGTTCTTC
CASRSGGPYNEQFF
>TRBJ1-5|-|few|TRBV7-3
TGTGCCAGCAGCGAGGACGGGAATCAGCCCCAGCATTTT
CASSEDGNQPQHF
>TRBJ1-5|-|-|TRBV29-1
TGCAGCGTTGAAGCTGGGGTCAATCAGCCCCAGCATTTT
CSVEAGVNQPQHF
>TRBJ2-3|TRBD2|-|TRBV10-2
TGCGCCAGCAGCCTCGGACTAGCGGGGGGGCCTGGCACAGATACGCAGTATTTT
CASSLGLAGGPGTDTQYF
>TRBJ2-7|TRBD2|-|TRBV19
TGTGCCAGTAGTGACCCCGGTGGGGGAGGGTCCTCCTACGAGCAGTACTTC
CASSDPGGGGSSYEQYF
>TRBJ1-1|-|once|TRBV7-9
TGTGCCAGCAGCCCGACGGGGGGGAGAAACACTGAAGCTTTCTTT
CASSPTGGRNTEAFF
>TRBJ2-3|-|-|TRBV7-8
TGTGCCAGCAGCTTTCGGCTAGGGATAGATACGCAGTATTTT
CASSFRLGIDTQYF
>TRBJ1-5|-|few|TRBV27
TGTGCCAGCAGTGCTACCCCCGGGACACGGGATCAGCCCCAGCATTTT
CASSATPGTRDQPQHF
>TRBJ2-3|-|-|TRBV5-8
TGTGCCAGCAGCCGGGGGCCATCGGGCAGGACAGATACGCAGTATTTT
CASSRGPSGRTDTQYF
>TRBJ1-2|-|-|TRBV5-1
TGCGCCAGCAGCCGAGACCAGGGTTCATGGGGCACCTTC
CASSRDQGSWGTF
>TRBJ1-1|-|-|TRBV5-4
TGTGCCAGCAGCTTCTGGGGGAACACTGAAGCTTTCTTT
CASSFWGNTEAFF
>TRBJ2-7|TRBD2|-|TRBV5-1
TGCGCCAGCAGCTTGGACGGCGTAGCGGGGGGGCTGGAGCAGTACTTC
CASSLDGVAGGLEQYF
>TRBJ2-5|-|-|TRBV19
TGTGCCAGTAGTATAGTTTTAGGGGCCAGGGGAGAGACCCAGTACTTC
CASSIVLGARGETQYF
>TRBJ1-5|-|-|TRBV6-1
TGTGCCAGCAGTTCCACGGGAGGAAATCAGCCCCAGCATTTT
CASSSTGGNQPQHF
>TRBJ1-2|-|-|TRBV10-3
TGTGCCATCAGTGAGTCGGGGGGCAGCTATGGCTACACCTTC
CAISESGGSYGYTF
>TRBJ2-2|TRBD1|-|TRBV4-2
TGTGCCAGCAGCCAAGCGGCAGACAGGGGTTACACCGGGGAGCTGTTTTTT
CASSQAADRGYTGELFF
>TRBJ1-1|-|-|TRBV11-3
TGTGCCAGCAGCTTCGGTGGATGGGGGCGGAACACTGAAGCTTTCTTT
CASSFGGWGRNTEAFF
>TRBJ2-3|TRBD1|-|TRBV7-3
TGTGCCAGCAGGTCGACAGGGAACACAGATACGCAGTATTTT
CASRSTGNTDTQYF